This T cell receptor (beta chain) derives from a study of blood T cell repertoires in COVID-19. Study as a whole: Material from acute and convalescent COVID-19 was sourced from the United States, Italy and Spain. From T cells, B-cell-depleted T cells, or PBMCs came the material, which was cDNA or gDNA.

V gave up 1 base and J gave up 6 bases; unmatched junction bases: 9. CDR1 is LGHDT, CDR2 YNNKEL, per germline (reference sequence). The CDR3 consists of 17 residues. Seattle researchers signed up patients amid active infection and tracked them longitudinally. Per the original data handling: Reference gene primer amplification yielded estimated nucleated cell counts. Using immunoSEQ multiplex PCR, the repertoire was profiled, and TCRdb retains in-frame clones only, with some absent. That table furnishes V, J and clone size, whereas the DNA furnished D and trimming. Among about 300,000 clones, approximately 90% were seen once, and the ten largest hold roughly 5.9%.

Specimen: peripheral blood. The V and J genes are TRBV3-1 (or the pseudogene TRBV3-2) and TRBJ2-2; 9 bases align to TRBD1. This receptor was obtained from a woman aged 50 to 65 with COVID-19, enrolled during active disease. The CDR3 nucleotides are TGTGCCAGCAGCCAAGCCCTGGGACAGGGAAGGGCCGGGGAGCTGTTTTTT. It is translated as CASSQALGQGRAGELFF.